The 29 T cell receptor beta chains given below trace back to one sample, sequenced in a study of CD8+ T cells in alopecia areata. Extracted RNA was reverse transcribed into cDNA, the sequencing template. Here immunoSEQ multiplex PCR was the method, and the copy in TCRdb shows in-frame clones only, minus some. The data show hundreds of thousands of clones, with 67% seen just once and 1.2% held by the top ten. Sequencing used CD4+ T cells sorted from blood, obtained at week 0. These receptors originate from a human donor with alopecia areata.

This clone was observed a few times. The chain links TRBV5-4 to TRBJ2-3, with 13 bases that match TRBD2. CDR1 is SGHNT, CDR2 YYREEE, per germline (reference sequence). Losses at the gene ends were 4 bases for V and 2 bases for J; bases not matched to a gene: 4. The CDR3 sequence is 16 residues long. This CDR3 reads CASSQGLAGLTDTQYF. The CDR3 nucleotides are TGTGCCAGCAGCCAGGGACTAGCGGGGCTCACAGATACGCAGTATTTT.

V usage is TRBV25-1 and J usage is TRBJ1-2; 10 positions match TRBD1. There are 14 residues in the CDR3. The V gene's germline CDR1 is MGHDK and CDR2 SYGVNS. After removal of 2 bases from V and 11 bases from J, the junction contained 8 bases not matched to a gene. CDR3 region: CASSEHRQGARYTF. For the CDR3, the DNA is TGTGCCAGCAGTGAACATAGACAGGGGGCCCGGTACACCTTC.

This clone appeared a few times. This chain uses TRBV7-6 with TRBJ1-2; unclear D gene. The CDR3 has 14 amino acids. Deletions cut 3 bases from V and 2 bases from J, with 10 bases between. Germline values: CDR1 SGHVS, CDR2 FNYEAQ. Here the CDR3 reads CASSLREANYGYTF. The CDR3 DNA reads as TGTGCCAGCAGCTTGAGGGAGGCAAACTATGGCTACACCTTC.

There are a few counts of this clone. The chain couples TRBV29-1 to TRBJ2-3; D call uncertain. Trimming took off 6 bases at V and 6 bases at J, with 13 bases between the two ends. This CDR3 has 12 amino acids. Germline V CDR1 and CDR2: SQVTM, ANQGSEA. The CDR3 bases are TGCAGCGTCCCGTTCGGCGTGGATACGCAGTATTTT. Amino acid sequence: CSVPFGVDTQYF.

DNA for the CDR3: TGCGCCAGCAGCCAAGATCTCGGGACTAGCGGGGCCGAGCAGTACTTC. Its translation: CASSQDLGTSGAEQYF. The V call is TRBV4-3, the J call TRBJ2-7; 13 bases match TRBD2. This CDR3 region has 16 residues. The V and J ends lost 0 bases and 6 bases, in that order; junction bases with no gene match: 5. In germline, CDR1 is LGHNA, CDR2 YSLEER.

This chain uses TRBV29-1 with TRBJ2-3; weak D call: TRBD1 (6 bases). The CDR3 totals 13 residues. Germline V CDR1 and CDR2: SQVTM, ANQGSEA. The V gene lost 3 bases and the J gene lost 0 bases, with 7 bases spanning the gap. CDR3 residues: CSVDRGSTDTQYF. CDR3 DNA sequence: TGCAGCGTTGACAGGGGAAGCACAGATACGCAGTATTTT.

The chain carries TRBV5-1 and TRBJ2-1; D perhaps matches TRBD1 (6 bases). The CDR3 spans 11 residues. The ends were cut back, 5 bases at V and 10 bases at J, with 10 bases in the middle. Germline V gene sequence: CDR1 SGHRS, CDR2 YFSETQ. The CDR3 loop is CASSDTGEQFF. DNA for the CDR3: TGCGCCAGCAGTGACACAGGGGAGCAGTTCTTC.

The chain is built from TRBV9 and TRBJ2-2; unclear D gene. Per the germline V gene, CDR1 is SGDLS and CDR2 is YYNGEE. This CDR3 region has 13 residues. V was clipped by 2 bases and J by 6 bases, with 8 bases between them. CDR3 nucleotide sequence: TGTGCCAGCAGCGTGACGGGCCCCGGGGAGCTGTTTTTT. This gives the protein CASSVTGPGELFF.

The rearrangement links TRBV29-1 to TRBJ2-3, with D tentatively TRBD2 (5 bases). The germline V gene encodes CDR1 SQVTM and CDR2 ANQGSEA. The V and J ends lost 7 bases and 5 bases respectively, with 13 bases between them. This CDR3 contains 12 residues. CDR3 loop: CSADPRGDTQYF. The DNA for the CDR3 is TGCAGCGCCGACCCACGGGGAGATACGCAGTATTTT.

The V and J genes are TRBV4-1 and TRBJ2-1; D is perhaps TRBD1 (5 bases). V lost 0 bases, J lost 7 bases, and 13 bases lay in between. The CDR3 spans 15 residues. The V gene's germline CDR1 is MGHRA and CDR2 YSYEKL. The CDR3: CASSQEGVRRNEQFF. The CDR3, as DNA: TGCGCCAGCAGCCAAGAAGGGGTTCGGCGGAATGAGCAGTTCTTC.

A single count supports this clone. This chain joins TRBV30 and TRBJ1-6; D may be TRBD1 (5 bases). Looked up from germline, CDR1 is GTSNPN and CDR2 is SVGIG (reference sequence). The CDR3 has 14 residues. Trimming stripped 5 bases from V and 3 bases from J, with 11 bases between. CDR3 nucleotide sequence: TGTGCCTGGTTGCCAGGGAACTATAATTCACCCCTCCACTTT. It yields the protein CAWLPGNYNSPLHF.

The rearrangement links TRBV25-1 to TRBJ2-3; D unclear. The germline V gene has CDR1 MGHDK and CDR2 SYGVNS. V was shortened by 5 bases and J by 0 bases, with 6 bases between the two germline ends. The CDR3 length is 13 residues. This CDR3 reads CASSSLSTDTQYF. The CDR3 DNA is TGTGCCAGCAGTTCTCTTAGCACAGATACGCAGTATTTT.

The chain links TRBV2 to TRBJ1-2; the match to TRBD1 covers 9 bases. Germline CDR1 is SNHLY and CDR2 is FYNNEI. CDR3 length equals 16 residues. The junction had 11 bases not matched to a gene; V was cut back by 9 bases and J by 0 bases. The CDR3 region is CARPVGQGRANYGYTF. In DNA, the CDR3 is TGTGCCAGACCTGTAGGACAGGGGCGAGCTAACTATGGCTACACCTTC.

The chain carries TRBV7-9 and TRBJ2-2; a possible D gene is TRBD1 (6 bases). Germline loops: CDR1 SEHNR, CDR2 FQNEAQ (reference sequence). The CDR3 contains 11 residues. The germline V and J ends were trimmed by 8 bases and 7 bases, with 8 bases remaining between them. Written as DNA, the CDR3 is TGTGCCAGCTTCAGGGGCGGGGAGCTGTTTTTT. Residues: CASFRGGELFF. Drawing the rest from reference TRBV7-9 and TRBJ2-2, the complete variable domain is DTGVSQNPRHKITKRGQNVTFRCDPISEHNRLYWYRQTLGQGPEFLTYFQNEAQLEKSRLLSDRFSAERPKGSFSTLEIQRTEQGDSAMYLCASFRGGELFFGEGSRLTVL.

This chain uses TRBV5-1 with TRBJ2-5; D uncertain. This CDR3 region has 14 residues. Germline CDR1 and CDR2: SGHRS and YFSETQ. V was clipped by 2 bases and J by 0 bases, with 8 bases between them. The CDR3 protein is CASSLLTNQETQYF. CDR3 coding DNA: TGCGCCAGCAGCTTACTAACCAACCAAGAGACCCAGTACTTC.

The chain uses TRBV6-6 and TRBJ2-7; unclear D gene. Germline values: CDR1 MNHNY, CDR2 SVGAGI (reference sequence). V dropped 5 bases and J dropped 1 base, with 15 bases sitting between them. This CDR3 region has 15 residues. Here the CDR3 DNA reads TGTGCCAGCAGTCCGACCGGGTCCCTGTCCTACGAGCAGTACTTC. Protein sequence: CASSPTGSLSYEQYF.

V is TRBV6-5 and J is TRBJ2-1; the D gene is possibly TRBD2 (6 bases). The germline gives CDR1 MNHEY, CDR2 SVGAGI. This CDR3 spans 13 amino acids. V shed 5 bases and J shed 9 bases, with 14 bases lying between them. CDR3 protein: CASSEKGGTEQFF. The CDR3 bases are TGTGCCAGCAGTGAAAAGGGCGGGACTGAGCAGTTCTTC.

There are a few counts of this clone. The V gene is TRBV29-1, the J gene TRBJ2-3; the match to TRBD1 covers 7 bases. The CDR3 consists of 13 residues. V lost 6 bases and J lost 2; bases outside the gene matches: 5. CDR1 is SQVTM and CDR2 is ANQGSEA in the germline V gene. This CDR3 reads CSVGDRDTDTQYF. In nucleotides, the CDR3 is TGCAGCGTCGGTGACAGGGACACAGATACGCAGTATTTT.

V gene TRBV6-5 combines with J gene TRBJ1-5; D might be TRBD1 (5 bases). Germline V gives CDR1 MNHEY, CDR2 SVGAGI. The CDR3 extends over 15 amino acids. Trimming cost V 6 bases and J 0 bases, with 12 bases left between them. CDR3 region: CASRTTGDSNQPQHF. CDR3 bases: TGTGCCAGCAGAACTACAGGAGATAGCAATCAGCCCCAGCATTTT.

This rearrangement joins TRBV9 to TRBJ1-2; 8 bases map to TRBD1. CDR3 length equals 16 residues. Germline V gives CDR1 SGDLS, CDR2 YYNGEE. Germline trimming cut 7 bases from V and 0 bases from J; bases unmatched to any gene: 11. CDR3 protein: CASSWGTGRSNYGYTF. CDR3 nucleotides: TGTGCCAGCTCGTGGGGGACAGGCCGTTCTAACTATGGCTACACCTTC.

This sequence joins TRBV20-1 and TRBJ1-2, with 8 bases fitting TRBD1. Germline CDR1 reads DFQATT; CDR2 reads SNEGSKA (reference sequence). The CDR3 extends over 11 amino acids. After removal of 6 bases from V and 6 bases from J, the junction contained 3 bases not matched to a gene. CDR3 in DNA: TGCAGTGCAATGACAGGGGATGGCTACACCTTC. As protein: CSAMTGDGYTF.

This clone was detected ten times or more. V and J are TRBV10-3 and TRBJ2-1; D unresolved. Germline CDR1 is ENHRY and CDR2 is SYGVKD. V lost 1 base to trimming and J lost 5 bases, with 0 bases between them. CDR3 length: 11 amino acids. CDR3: CAISEYNEQFF. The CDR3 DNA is TGTGCCATCAGTGAGTACAATGAGCAGTTCTTC.

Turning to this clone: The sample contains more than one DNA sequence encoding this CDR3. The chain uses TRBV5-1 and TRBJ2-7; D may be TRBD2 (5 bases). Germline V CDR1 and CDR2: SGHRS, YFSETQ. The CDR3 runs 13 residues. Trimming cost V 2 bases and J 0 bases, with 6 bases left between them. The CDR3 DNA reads TGCGCCAGCAGCTTAGAGGGCTCCTACGAGCAGTACTTC. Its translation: CASSLEGSYEQYF.

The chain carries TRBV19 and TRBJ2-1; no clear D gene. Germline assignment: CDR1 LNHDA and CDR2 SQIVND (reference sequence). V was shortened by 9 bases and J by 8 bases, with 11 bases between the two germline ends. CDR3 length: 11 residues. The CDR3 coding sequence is TGTGCCAGCCGACTCGGCTATGAGCAGTTCTTC. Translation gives CASRLGYEQFF.

The CDR3 sequence is CASSHRGGDAEQYF. The CDR3 DNA sequence: TGCGCCAGCAGCCATCGGGGAGGGGACGCCGAGCAGTACTTC. The chain uses TRBV4-1 and TRBJ2-7; 7 bases are shared with TRBD2. The CDR3 spans 14 residues. CDR1 is MGHRA and CDR2 is YSYEKL in the germline V gene. The J segment lost 6 bases and the V segment lost 3 bases, leaving 8 bases of the junction unmatched.

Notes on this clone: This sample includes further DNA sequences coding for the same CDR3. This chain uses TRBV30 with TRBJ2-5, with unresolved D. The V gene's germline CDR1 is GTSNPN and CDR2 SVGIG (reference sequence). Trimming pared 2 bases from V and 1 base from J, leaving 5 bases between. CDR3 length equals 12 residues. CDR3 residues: CAWSPSQETQYF. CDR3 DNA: TGTGCCTGGAGTCCTAGCCAAGAGACCCAGTACTTC.

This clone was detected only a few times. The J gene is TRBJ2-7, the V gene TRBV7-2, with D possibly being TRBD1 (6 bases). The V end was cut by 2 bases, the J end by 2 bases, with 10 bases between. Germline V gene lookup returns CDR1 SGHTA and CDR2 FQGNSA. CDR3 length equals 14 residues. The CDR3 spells CASSLLQGTYEQYF. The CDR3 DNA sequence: TGTGCCAGCAGCTTACTACAGGGTACCTACGAGCAGTACTTC.

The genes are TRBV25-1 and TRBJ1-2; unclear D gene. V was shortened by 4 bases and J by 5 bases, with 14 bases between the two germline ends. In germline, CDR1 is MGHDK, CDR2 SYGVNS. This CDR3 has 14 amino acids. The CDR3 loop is CASSGDLSPYGYTF. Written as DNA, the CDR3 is TGTGCCAGCAGTGGGGATCTCTCCCCGTATGGCTACACCTTC.

In DNA, the CDR3 is TGTGCCAGCAGGGCAGGGGGTAGCGAAAAACTGTTTTTT. Its protein product is CASRAGGSEKLFF. The gene calls are TRBV6-5 and TRBJ1-4; 7 bases match TRBD1. The V gene end was trimmed by 6 bases and the J gene end by 8 bases; junction bases not matched to a gene: 6. The CDR3 contains 13 residues. CDR1 is MNHEY and CDR2 is SVGAGI in the germline V gene.